Described below is a single T cell receptor (beta chain) sequence and its context. Its target is not known. Isolated RNA was reverse transcribed in full, so expressed TCRB transcripts were sequenced. Assay used: immunoSEQ multiplex PCR; TCRdb lists only in-frame clones, some missing. The sample shows under 200,000 clones, approximately 10% of them seen only once. The CDR3 sequence is 19 residues long. The sample belongs to a study of beta chain features in type 1 diabetes. Study results and caveats: Any HLA-type effect on TCRB rearrangement remained unresolved here. All four CD4+ subsets of Type 1 diabetes patients contained TCRB CDR3s that were moderately but significantly shorter.

The receptor was derived from a man aged 25-40 years with type 1 diabetes. The V gene is TRBV12-2, the J gene TRBJ2-6; the DNA was not used to check the table's D call, TRBD1. TRBV12-2 constitutes a pseudogene. Material for sequencing was central memory CD4+ T cells from blood. In DNA, the CDR3 is TGTGCAAGTCGCTTCTTCCCGCATACCAGGGAACGGAGGGCCAACGTCCTGACTTTC. This encodes CASRFFPHTRERRANVLTF.